This TCR beta chain was retrieved from a study of OX40 agonist ivuxolimab in advanced cancers. Comments on this clone: Its antigen is still unknown.

Generated by immunoSEQ multiplex PCR, the TCRdb table keeps only in-frame clones and is missing some. The sample lists about 58,000 clones, about four fifths occurring once. Germline-derived CDR1 and CDR2 are MNHEY and SVGAGI. CDR3 length: 14 residues. Trimming shortened V by 7 bases and J by 7 bases, and 14 bases separated the two germline ends. Systemic immunosuppression or autoimmune disease history was grounds to exclude patients. Overall study results and limits: At 0.1 to 3.0 mg/kg and by week 6, clonal expansion occurred in CD4+ and CD8+ blood T cells. Average numbers of expanded clones were greater in CD8+ T cells than in CD4+. With doses of 0.1-3.0 mg/kg, partial responders showed among the lowest clonal expansion.

The sample consisted of CD4+ or CD8+ T cells sorted from blood, taken in a trial of the OX40 agonist ivuxolimab. The sequence was obtained from an adult with an advanced solid tumor such as melanoma, head and neck, liver or kidney cancer. The chain uses TRBV6-5 and TRBJ1-6; D is possibly TRBD1 (5 bases). The DNA of the CDR3 is TGTGCCAGCACGAGATGGGCAGGGAATTCACCCCTCCACTTT. Protein sequence: CASTRWAGNSPLHF.